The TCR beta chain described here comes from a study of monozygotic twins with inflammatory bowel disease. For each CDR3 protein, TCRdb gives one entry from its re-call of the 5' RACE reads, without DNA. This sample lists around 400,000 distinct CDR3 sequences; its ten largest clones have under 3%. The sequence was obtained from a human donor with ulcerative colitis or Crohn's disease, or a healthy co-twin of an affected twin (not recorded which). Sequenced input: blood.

The CDR3 sequence: CASSPVTGSYEQYF. The genes are TRBV7-2 and TRBJ2-7; TCRdb lists TRBD1, though no DNA is available to test this call. Germline loops: CDR1 SGHTA, CDR2 FQGNSA. The CDR3 extends over 14 amino acids.